The entry below gives a single T cell receptor beta chain sequence along with its context. This clonotype occurred many times. It lacks a known antigen. Per-base qualities were not stored, and no clone one base away is much larger. The sample's time point label is to be understood as: newly diagnosed GD, antithyroid drugs for less than 3 months. For both TCR sequencing and RNA sequencing, RNA was extracted from PBMCs using TRIzol. The diagnosis of Graves' disease followed American Thyroid Association guidelines. The patients came from an endocrinology department in Xi'an, China. Each patient gave approximately 10 milliliters of peripheral blood, collected in an EDTA anticoagulant tube. PBMCs were isolated by Ficoll Paque Plus density gradient separation without further T cell sorting. An Agilent 2100 Bioanalyzer and agarose gel were used to check RNA quality, and a NanoDrop 2000 was used to measure RNA concentration.

From cysteine to phenylalanine, the CDR3 is 15 amino acids long. Kept here is only the CDR3 DNA, which spans 45 bases and is read in frame from base 1. According to the germline V gene, CDR1 reads SGHRS and CDR2 reads YFSETQ. V loses 4 bases, J loses 2 bases, and the germline ends lie 12 bases apart. The method behind the library was multiplex PCR. Sequencing instrument: Illumina HiSeq 4000. TCR beta libraries were built with iRepertoire HTBI primers and Arm-PCR amplification of CDR3 regions. Before sequencing, the PCR products underwent gel purification. The paper's processing steps were these. Gene usage analysis of CDR3 amino acid clonotypes used the 50 to 70 TRBV and 14 to 15 TRBJ segments found across samples. COPE and FqMerger were used to merge the filtered high-quality paired reads into contigs. BLAST was used to align contigs to IMGT TRBV, TRBD and TRBJ reference genes, with CDR3 defined following IMGT. Clonotypes above 0.1% frequency were classified as highly expanded clones. Shannon entropy served as the measure of repertoire diversity, while the Gini coefficient captured V-J evenness. Clonotypes shared by more than one individual were considered public. TCRdb cleaned the public reads at Q25 with fastp, built clones with MiXCR and kept in-frame beta chains. All rows with the same CDR3 protein become a single entry with the most common DNA and genes. The V and J calls were not made by the authors but by TCRdb's processing. The sample table shows approximately 470,000 distinct CDR3 sequences, and about 17% are seen once. Of the sample, 10% to 15% falls within the top ten clones.

This entry is derived from a study of regulatory T cells in long-lasting Graves disease (dated by TCRdb to 2020 to 2023). Study-wide context: Patients with newly diagnosed Graves' disease had been on antithyroid drugs for under 3 months. Patients with persistent Graves' disease were compared with patients with newly diagnosed Graves' disease using TCR sequencing and RNA sequencing of peripheral blood. The study was registered as a clinical trial and conducted in China. A total of about 35 samples underwent TCR sequencing: about 13 from persistent and roughly 20 from newly diagnosed Graves' disease patients.

What the authors observed across the whole study: Persistent disease showed preferential use of TRBV28, TRBJ1-2 and TRBJ2-5, whereas newly diagnosed disease favored TRBV20-1 and TRBJ2-1. Because the primary lesion, thyroid tissue, could not be accessed, the study looked at peripheral blood alone. Sequencing and analysis were limited to the TCR beta chain. Lower TCR Shannon entropy and fewer highly expanded clones were observed in persistent Graves' disease patients than in newly diagnosed patients, which suggested clonal expansion. The authors noted that the small sample size was a limitation that may lower accuracy. More public clonotypes were shared among persistent patients (roughly 2,700) than among newly diagnosed patients (roughly 1,000).

In addition, the sample was reused for a study of T cells in Graves' hyperthyroidism and ophthalmopathy. As the second publication notes: Stable Graves' hyperthyroidism was defined as the absence of progression to ophthalmopathy over 18 months of follow-up. Hyperthyroidism patients were newly diagnosed, with disease duration under 2 months, and aged 18 to 65 years. The study excluded patients with uncontrolled infections, other autoimmune diseases, pregnancy or lactation. Diagnoses were established on the basis of clinical symptoms, serum thyroxine and TRAb, thyroid ultrasound, and orbital computed tomography. For the first round of RT-PCR on the TCR CDR3, the HTBI primer set was used together with the Qiagen OneStep RT-PCR kit. Most expanded thyroid clonotypes (frequency above 0.001) were also found in blood, which suggests that blood repertoires may mirror thyroid immune responses. In cross-validation, a model built on a 13 V-J signature told ophthalmopathy apart from stable hyperthyroidism with 87.88% sensitivity and roughly 83% specificity, and in testing the same model reached 80%/75%. In validation, the model predicted progression to ophthalmopathy a median of about 6 months before onset, with approximately 71% sensitivity and about 72% specificity. A discovery cohort of roughly 100 patients, approximately 45 with Graves' ophthalmopathy and roughly 59 with stable Graves' hyperthyroidism, was used to find distinguishing TCR V-J signatures. An independent validation cohort of some 18 hyperthyroidism patients and some 15 patients who later progressed to ophthalmopathy tested prospective prediction of ophthalmopathy. For training and testing, the 100 or so patients in the discovery cohort were randomly divided in a 7:3 ratio. In addition, the study compared T-cell repertoires in thyroid tissue and in blood from roughly six Graves' hyperthyroidism patients. After blood sampling, hyperthyroidism patients were treated with methimazole at a starting dose of 30 mg daily, and ophthalmopathy patients were treated with high-dose intravenous methylprednisolone. Libraries were constructed in a second round of multiplex PCR, after which size selection and purification were carried out. Libraries were sequenced paired-end with 100 bp reads on an Illumina HiSeq2000. Raw data were processed with SOAPnuke, discarding reads with adapters, uncalled bases, mean Phred below 15, or no exact constant-primer or identifier match. COPE v1.2.5 was used to merge high-quality paired reads, and clonotypes were defined as unique nucleotide sequences. MiTCR v1.1 was used to align clonotypes to the IMGT TRBV, TRBD and TRBJ reference segments. Analysis was restricted to V-J combinations with a frequency above 0.0001, which covered roughly 99% of repertoires. The TCS score was defined as F50 (clonal expansion) divided by E x V (chaos), with BLOSUM62-based TCRdist calculated between CDR3 peptides within each V-J. Welch's t-statistics and random forest reduced around 510 V-J features to roughly 13, which were used in a naive Bayes classifier (R e1071). Sample size was not statistically predetermined, and blinding of investigators to group allocation was not performed. According to the paper, TCR Vbeta CDR3 sequencing was carried out on approximately 140 peripheral blood samples, which came from more than 40 ophthalmopathy, fewer than 80 hyperthyroidism and about 17 progressor patients.

Sequencing used peripheral blood mononuclear cells (PBMCs), obtained at new diagnosis, from a patient treated with antithyroid drugs. This TCR came from a man between 35 and 55 years old with Graves disease. Donor details come from another sample of the same person, matched by shared clones. The chain was built from TRBV5-1 and TRBJ1-4; TRBD1 is a possible D gene, resting on 5 matching bases. The nucleotide sequence reads as follows: TGCGCCAGCAGCCCGGACACCGCGACTAATGAAAAACTGTTTTTT. Its protein reads: CASSPDTATNEKLFF.